This entry lists 12 T cell receptor beta chains sequenced from one sample in a study of CD8+CD57+ T cells in acquired aplastic anemia. Sequencing involved patients with CD8+CD57+ cell expansion previously shown by flow cytometry. TCR beta VDJ combinations and CDR3 sequences were profiled from genomic DNA. TCRdb itself ran the reads through MiXCR, one entry per CDR3 protein. The table shows more than 45,000 distinct CDR3 sequences, with 55% to 70% occurring only once. Sequencing was carried out using sorted CD4+, CD8+, or CD8+CD57+ T cells (not recorded which) from PBMCs. The receptor set was obtained from a human donor with aplastic anemia.

The genes are TRBV27 and TRBJ1-6, with TRBD1 identical over 7 bases. V shed 8 bases, J shed 2 bases, and the junction held 6 bases outside the gene matches. CDR1 MNHEY and CDR2 SMNVEV come from the germline V gene (reference sequence). The CDR3 sequence is 15 residues long. The CDR3 loop reads CASPATGTYNSPLHF. The DNA for the CDR3 is TGTGCCAGCCCCGCGACAGGGACCTATAATTCACCCCTCCACTTT.

The chain uses TRBV2 and TRBJ2-1, with D possibly matching TRBD1 (6 bases). Germline V gene data show CDR1 as SNHLY and CDR2 as FYNNEI. This CDR3 comprises 15 residues. The germline V and J ends were trimmed by 5 bases and 0 bases, with 11 bases remaining between them. The DNA of the CDR3 is TGTGCCAGCAGTACGGGACACAGCTCCTACAATGAGCAGTTCTTC. This sequence encodes CASSTGHSSYNEQFF.

This clonotype was counted ten times or more. The chain has TRBV11-1 and TRBJ1-1; D remains ambiguous. The CDR3 consists of 15 residues. V gave up 1 base and J gave up 1 base, with 10 bases separating them. Per germline, CDR1 SGHAT and CDR2 FQDESV (reference sequence). The CDR3 protein is CASSLDEGRNTEAFF. For the CDR3, the DNA is TGTGCCAGCAGCTTAGACGAGGGAAGGAACACTGAAGCTTTCTTT.

This clonotype was seen repeatedly, ten times or more. This chain links TRBV4-1 with TRBJ2-7, with a weak D call TRBD1 (6 bases). Trimming shortened V by 4 bases and J by 2 bases, and 12 bases separated the two germline ends. Per germline, CDR1 MGHRA and CDR2 YSYEKL. The CDR3 runs 14 residues. The CDR3 reads CASSPETGAYEQYV. The CDR3 nucleotides are TGCGCCAGCAGCCCGGAGACAGGCGCCTACGAGCAGTACGTC.

The gene calls are TRBV25-1 and TRBJ2-5; D possibly uses TRBD1 or TRBD2 (5 bases each). This CDR3 contains 15 residues. V gave up 0 bases and J gave up 5 bases, with 13 bases separating them. Looked up from germline, CDR1 is MGHDK and CDR2 is SYGVNS. CDR3 bases: TGTGCCAGCAGTGAATATAAGGGACCCTTGGAGACCCAGTACTTC. Its translation: CASSEYKGPLETQYF.

The CDR3 DNA is TGTGCCAGCAGCTCACACGACAGGGCGGGAGGCTACACCTTC. It translates to CASSSHDRAGGYTF. The chain uses TRBV7-8 and TRBJ1-2; TRBD1 aligns across 7 bases. V was clipped by 4 bases and J by 8 bases; unmatched bases: 10. Germline V gene lookup returns CDR1 SGHVS and CDR2 FQNEAQ. This CDR3 comprises 14 residues.

The chain recombines TRBV6-1 with TRBJ2-3; D gene uncertain. Trimming stripped 6 bases from V and 6 bases from J, with 13 bases between. This CDR3 is 13 amino acids long. CDR1 is MNHNS and CDR2 is SASEGT in the germline V gene. The CDR3 here is CASSPGSLDTQYF. CDR3 coding DNA: TGTGCCAGCAGCCCCGGGTCCCTCGATACGCAGTATTTT.

The CDR3 spells CATSSPQGETEAFF. In DNA, the CDR3 is TGTGCCACCAGCAGCCCCCAGGGGGAAACTGAAGCTTTCTTT. V usage is TRBV15 and J usage is TRBJ1-1, with TRBD1 matching 7 bases. The germline CDR1 and CDR2 sequences are LNHNV and YYDKDF (reference sequence). Trimming at V came to 3 bases and at J to 5 bases, leaving 6 bases not matched to a gene. CDR3 length: 14 residues. Complete variable domain (other parts from reference TRBV15 and TRBJ1-1): DAMVIQNPRYQVTQFGKPVTLSCSQTLNHNVMYWYQQKSSQAPKLLFHYYDKDFNNEADTPDNFQSRRPNTSFCFLDIRSPGLGDTAMYLCATSSPQGETEAFFGQGTRLTVV.

The V and J genes are TRBV2 and TRBJ2-5, with D possibly TRBD1 on 5 matching bases. CDR1 SNHLY and CDR2 FYNNEI come from the germline V gene. CDR3 size: 14 residues. V was cut by 5 bases and J by 3 bases, with 13 bases left in between. CDR3 protein: CASSFRQPKETQYF. CDR3 DNA sequence: TGTGCCAGCAGTTTCCGACAGCCAAAAGAGACCCAGTACTTC. The complete variable domain, with remaining parts taken from reference TRBV2 and TRBJ2-5, reads EPEVTQTPSHQVTQMGQEVILRCVPISNHLYFYWYRQILGQKVEFLVSFYNNEISEKSEIFDDQFSVERPDGSNFTLKIRSTKLEDSAMYFCASSFRQPKETQYFGPGTRLLVL.

This chain uses TRBV7-2 with TRBJ1-2; D unclear. V lost 3 bases to trimming and J lost 5 bases, with 7 bases between them. The CDR3 runs to 12 residues. From germline, CDR1 is SGHTA and CDR2 FQGNSA. CDR3 in amino acids: CASSLFGYGYTF. In DNA, the CDR3 is TGTGCCAGCAGCTTGTTTGGGTATGGCTACACCTTC.

This clonotype was detected ten times or more. The chain has TRBV5-6 and TRBJ2-7; D gene uncertain. The CDR3 loop spans 14 amino acids. Trimming shortened V by 0 bases and J by 2 bases, and 9 bases separated the two germline ends. The germline CDR1 and CDR2 sequences are SGHDT and YYEEEE. The CDR3 DNA follows: TGTGCCAGCAGCTTGGATGCGTTACCCTACGAGCAGTACTTC. This sequence encodes CASSLDALPYEQYF.

The gene calls are TRBV20-1 and TRBJ2-1; the D gene is possibly TRBD2 (5 bases). Germline V lookup: CDR1 DFQATT, CDR2 SNEGSKA (reference sequence). This CDR3 is built from 15 residues. Between the trimmed V and J ends, which lost 1 base and 3 bases, there was a span of 13 bases. The CDR3 sequence: CSARGGSAVYNEQFF. In DNA, the CDR3 is TGCAGTGCTAGAGGAGGGTCGGCGGTCTACAATGAGCAGTTCTTC.